These 29 T cell receptor beta chains were all obtained from the same sample, sequenced in a study of cytomegalovirus exposure and HLA in healthy donors. The PCR made use of 60 Vbeta and 13 Jbeta primers. Sequenced by immunoSEQ multiplex PCR; TCRdb stores in-frame clones only, minus some. The repertoire holds some 160,000 clones, with about three quarters as singletons. Sequencing was done on a sample of PBMCs. The receptor source for this set is a woman aged 25 to 39 in good health and CMV-seronegative.

The chain is built from TRBV10-1 and TRBJ2-3; no definite D call. The CDR3 sequence is 15 residues long. Germline CDR1 WNHNN, CDR2 SYGVQD (reference sequence). The germline V and J ends were trimmed by 2 bases and 5 bases, with 14 bases remaining between them. The CDR3 region is CASSESHAMVDTQYF. CDR3 nucleotides: TGCGCCAGCAGTGAGAGCCACGCGATGGTAGATACGCAGTATTTT.

This clone has just one count. The gene calls are TRBV7-9 and TRBJ2-1; D gene unclear. CDR3 length equals 15 residues. CDR1 and CDR2 (germline): SEHNR, FQNEAQ (reference sequence). Deletions cut 1 base from V and 6 bases from J, with 13 bases between. The CDR3 loop is CASSLGLAGPNEQFF. CDR3 nucleotides: TGTGCCAGCAGCTTAGGCTTAGCCGGCCCCAATGAGCAGTTCTTC.

The V call is TRBV19, the J call TRBJ1-2; 7 bases agree with TRBD1. Per the germline V gene, CDR1 is LNHDA and CDR2 is SQIVND (reference sequence). The CDR3 is made up of 15 amino acids. The J segment lost 4 bases and the V segment lost 3 bases, leaving 8 bases of the junction unmatched. The CDR3 reads CASSMRGQAAYGYTF. For the CDR3, the DNA is TGTGCCAGTAGTATGCGTGGACAGGCGGCCTATGGCTACACCTTC.

The V gene is TRBV7-9, the J gene TRBJ2-5, with a possible D match to TRBD2 (6 bases). Germline V CDR1 and CDR2: SEHNR, FQNEAQ (reference sequence). Trimming pared 1 base from V and 3 bases from J, leaving 6 bases between. The CDR3 is 13 amino acids. The CDR3 region is CASSLGLEETQYF. Here the CDR3 DNA reads TGTGCCAGCAGCTTAGGACTAGAAGAGACCCAGTACTTC.

The rearrangement joins TRBV9 to TRBJ2-3; 13 nucleotides agree with TRBD2. CDR3 length: 16 residues. V lost 6 bases to trimming and J lost 1 base; unmatched junction nucleotides: 5. Germline V lookup: CDR1 SGDLS, CDR2 YYNGEE. CDR3 nucleotide sequence: TGTGCCAGCACCTCCGGGACTAGCGGGGGCACAGATACGCAGTATTTT. It translates to CASTSGTSGGTDTQYF.

The V call is TRBV20-1, the J call TRBJ1-5, with D unclear. Between the trimmed V and J ends, which lost 6 bases and 6 bases, there was a span of 9 bases. Germline assignment: CDR1 DFQATT and CDR2 SNEGSKA (reference sequence). This CDR3 region has 11 residues. The CDR3 sequence is CSALSGQPQHF. CDR3 sequence (DNA): TGCAGTGCCCTTAGCGGTCAGCCCCAGCATTTT.

The chain couples TRBV5-1 to TRBJ2-5, with TRBD2 matching over 10 bases. The CDR3 totals 14 residues. V lost 4 bases to trimming and J lost 5 bases; unmatched junction nucleotides: 5. Germline loops: CDR1 SGHRS, CDR2 YFSETQ. This CDR3 is CASSLAGDGETQYF. In DNA form, the CDR3 reads TGCGCCAGCAGCCTAGCGGGGGATGGGGAGACCCAGTACTTC.

The J gene is TRBJ2-7, the V gene TRBV4-3; tentatively, D is TRBD1 (5 bases). Germline CDR1 is LGHNA and CDR2 is YSLEER. V was trimmed by 2 bases and J by 1 base, leaving 12 bases between them. This CDR3 has 15 amino acids. Written as DNA, the CDR3 is TGCGCCAGCAGCCAACAAGCCAGGGCATCCTACGAGCAGTACTTC. This sequence encodes CASSQQARASYEQYF.

This clone was seen more than once but under ten times. The rearrangement links TRBV5-5 to TRBJ2-3; 8 bases align to TRBD2. CDR3 size: 15 residues. The germline CDR1 and CDR2 sequences are SGHKS and YYEKEE (reference sequence). Germline trimming cut 2 bases from V and 2 bases from J; bases unmatched to any gene: 4. CDR3 in amino acids: CASSLIAGHTDTQYF. Written as DNA, the CDR3 is TGTGCCAGCAGCTTAATAGCGGGGCACACAGATACGCAGTATTTT.

The gene calls are TRBV5-4 and TRBJ2-7, with D perhaps TRBD2 (5 bases). The CDR3 contains 13 residues. Per germline, CDR1 SGHNT and CDR2 YYREEE (reference sequence). Trimming removed 0 bases from V and 5 bases from J, with 9 bases in between. CDR3 nucleotide sequence: TGTGCCAGCAGCTTGGTAGGACTCGACGAGCAGTACTTC. Amino acid sequence: CASSLVGLDEQYF.

The chain links TRBV5-1 to TRBJ2-3; D is undetermined. Germline CDR1 reads SGHRS; CDR2 reads YFSETQ. V lost 5 bases, J lost 0 bases, and 7 bases lay in between. The CDR3 is made up of 13 amino acids. The CDR3 sequence is CASSHTSTDTQYF. DNA for the CDR3: TGCGCCAGCAGTCATACTAGCACAGATACGCAGTATTTT.

The chain employs TRBV7-9 and TRBJ1-2; D possibly corresponds to TRBD1 (6 bases). The CDR3 runs 14 residues. Germline CDR1 SEHNR, CDR2 FQNEAQ (reference sequence). The germline V and J ends were trimmed by 5 bases and 8 bases, with 18 bases remaining between them. Written as DNA, the CDR3 is TGTGCCAGCAGCCTCGGGACAACTCGAATGGGCTACACCTTC. The encoded protein is CASSLGTTRMGYTF.

This chain connects TRBV4-1 to TRBJ1-1, with no clear D. Germline-derived CDR1 and CDR2 are MGHRA and YSYEKL. This CDR3 region has 15 residues. Trimming pared 0 bases from V and 4 bases from J, leaving 12 bases between. CDR3 protein: CASSQDRRAGTEAFF. CDR3 in DNA: TGCGCCAGCAGCCAAGATAGACGGGCGGGCACTGAAGCTTTCTTT.

The rearrangement uses TRBV2 and TRBJ1-2; D is possibly TRBD1 (6 bases). Germline V gene lookup returns CDR1 SNHLY and CDR2 FYNNEI. V lost 2 bases and J lost 4, with 11 bases in between. CDR3 length: 14 residues. The CDR3 region has the DNA TGTGCCAGCAGTGAATCAACAGGGAGCTATGGCTACACCTTC. Amino acids: CASSESTGSYGYTF.

This clone was observed a few times. This chain connects TRBV7-9 to TRBJ2-3; 9 positions match TRBD2. V gave up 4 bases and J gave up 4 bases; unmatched junction bases: 6. Germline CDR1 SEHNR, CDR2 FQNEAQ (reference sequence). The CDR3 has 15 residues. CDR3 nucleotide sequence: TGTGCCAGCAGCTACCGAGGCGGGGGGGCAGATACGCAGTATTTT. It translates to CASSYRGGGADTQYF.

The V call is TRBV5-6, the J call TRBJ2-1; tentative D call: TRBD2 (6 bases). The length of the CDR3 is 16 residues. Germline V gene lookup returns CDR1 SGHDT and CDR2 YYEEEE. The V end was cut by 4 bases, the J end by 8 bases, with 22 bases between. CDR3 in amino acids: CASSNPAGHRSYEQFF. The CDR3 DNA reads TGTGCCAGCAGCAACCCTGCGGGGCATAGATCGTATGAGCAGTTCTTC.

This chain links TRBV7-2 with TRBJ2-1; 10 bases map to TRBD2. Germline V gene data show CDR1 as SGHTA and CDR2 as FQGNSA. CDR3 length: 15 amino acids. Trimming at V came to 5 bases and at J to 9 bases, leaving 10 bases not matched to a gene. CDR3 residues: CASSLTAGGPSEQFF. The CDR3 DNA follows: TGTGCCAGCAGCCTCACAGCGGGGGGGCCAAGTGAGCAGTTCTTC.

This chain joins TRBV11-2 and TRBJ1-1, with D uncertain. CDR1 and CDR2 (germline): SGHAT, FQNNGV. CDR3 length: 13 residues. V was shortened by 1 base and J by 2 bases, with 5 bases between the two germline ends. The DNA for the CDR3 is TGTGCCAGCAGCTTAGGAGCTAACACTGAAGCTTTCTTT. It codes for CASSLGANTEAFF.

This clone was seen once. J is TRBJ2-7 and V is TRBV2; weak D call: TRBD1 (7 bases). CDR1 SNHLY and CDR2 FYNNEI come from the germline V gene. This CDR3 spans 14 amino acids. Trimming pared 7 bases from V and 3 bases from J, leaving 16 bases between. This chain's CDR3 is CASTRAGGNYEQYF. CDR3 bases: TGTGCCAGCACTAGGGCAGGGGGGAACTACGAGCAGTACTTC.

The J gene is TRBJ1-1, the V gene TRBV6-1; maybe TRBD1 (5 bases). Deletions cut 7 bases from V and 4 bases from J, with 19 bases between. This CDR3 is built from 15 residues. The germline CDR1 and CDR2 sequences are MNHNS and SASEGT. CDR3 DNA: TGTGCCAGCATTCCTTTAAGGGGAGGAATCACTGAAGCTTTCTTT. Translation gives CASIPLRGGITEAFF.

This clone was seen only a few times. Other nucleotide sequences from this sample produce the same CDR3. This chain connects TRBV6-4 to TRBJ2-3, with 10 bases aligning to TRBD1. J gave up 1 base and V 2 bases, and 0 bases lay outside the gene matches. This CDR3 has 15 amino acids. The germline V gene encodes CDR1 MRHNA and CDR2 SNTAGT. The CDR3 is CASSDGTGGTDTQYF. For the CDR3, the DNA is TGTGCCAGCAGTGACGGGACAGGGGGCACAGATACGCAGTATTTT.

The rearrangement joins TRBV7-9 to TRBJ1-6, with D uncertain. The length of the CDR3 is 15 residues. V was clipped by 1 base and J by 7 bases, with 11 bases between them. CDR1 SEHNR and CDR2 FQNEAQ come from the germline V gene (reference sequence). The CDR3 nucleotides are TGTGCCAGCAGCTTAGTTGGCCTGGAGAATTCACCCCTCCACTTT. This gives the protein CASSLVGLENSPLHF.

The chain carries TRBV7-6 and TRBJ2-7; 7 nucleotides align to TRBD2. The CDR3 is made up of 13 amino acids. V dropped 2 bases and J dropped 7; count of bases not matched to a gene: 5. Germline values: CDR1 SGHVS, CDR2 FNYEAQ. CDR3 DNA: TGTGCCAGCAGCTTAAAGGGCGGGGGTGAGCAGTACTTC. Its translation is CASSLKGGGEQYF.

This chain uses TRBV27 with TRBJ1-1, with 7 bases matching TRBD1. The junction had 6 bases not matched to a gene; V was cut back by 6 bases and J by 5 bases. From germline, CDR1 is MNHEY and CDR2 SMNVEV (reference sequence). This CDR3 has 13 amino acids. DNA of the CDR3: TGTGCCAGCAGCCAAGACAGGGTGACTGAAGCTTTCTTT. This gives the protein CASSQDRVTEAFF.

Comment on this clone: One end of the junction varies from germline; a read error may be responsible. The chain has TRBV6-5 and TRBJ1-6; D is unresolved. Per the germline V gene, CDR1 is MNHEY and CDR2 is SVGAGI. The CDR3 loop spans 16 amino acids. Here the CDR3 reads CASSYSPSNAGSPLHF. The CDR3 DNA sequence: TGTGCCAGCAGCTACTCCCCATCGAACGCCGGTTCACCCCTCCACTTT.

The chain has TRBV5-1 and TRBJ2-7; the match to TRBD2 covers 9 bases. The CDR3 totals 15 residues. CDR1 is SGHRS and CDR2 is YFSETQ in the germline V gene. Unmatched junction bases numbered 3, after V lost 0 bases and J lost 2 bases. In nucleotides, the CDR3 is TGCGCCAGCAGCTTGGTCGGCGGGGGGGCCTACGAGCAGTACTTC. Protein sequence: CASSLVGGGAYEQYF. The whole variable domain, remainder taken from reference TRBV5-1 and TRBJ2-7, is KAGVTQTPRYLIKTRGQQVTLSCSPISGHRSVSWYQQTPGQGLQFLFEYFSETQRNKGNFPGRFSGRQFSNSRSEMNVSTLELGDSALYLCASSLVGGGAYEQYFGPGTRLTVT.

V and J are TRBV6-4 and TRBJ1-2, with TRBD1 matching over 9 bases. V was pared by 6 bases and J by 8 bases, with 13 bases of the junction left unmatched. The CDR3 is 15 amino acids. CDR1 is MRHNA, CDR2 SNTAGT, per germline. The CDR3 is CASSPGPGTGTGYTF. The CDR3 coding sequence is TGTGCCAGCAGCCCCGGGCCCGGGACAGGGACCGGCTACACCTTC.

Here the CDR3 reads CASSPLVGGAGYGYTF. In DNA form, the CDR3 reads TGTGCCAGCAGTCCCCTGGTAGGGGGGGCTGGCTATGGCTACACCTTC. The V gene is TRBV2, the J gene TRBJ1-2; D possibly corresponds to TRBD1 (6 bases). V was pared by 5 bases and J by 4 bases, with 20 bases between. The CDR3 is 16 amino acids. The germline V gene encodes CDR1 SNHLY and CDR2 FYNNEI.

A remark on this clone: This sample also contains other DNA sequences that code for the same CDR3. This chain joins TRBV2 and TRBJ1-5, with D tentatively TRBD1 (6 bases). CDR1 SNHLY and CDR2 FYNNEI come from the germline V gene. Trimming cost V 6 bases and J 1 base, with 16 bases left between them. CDR3 size: 16 residues. CDR3 nucleotides: TGTGCCAGCAGCGTAGACAGGCTGCGGAGCAATCAGCCCCAGCATTTT. It codes for CASSVDRLRSNQPQHF.